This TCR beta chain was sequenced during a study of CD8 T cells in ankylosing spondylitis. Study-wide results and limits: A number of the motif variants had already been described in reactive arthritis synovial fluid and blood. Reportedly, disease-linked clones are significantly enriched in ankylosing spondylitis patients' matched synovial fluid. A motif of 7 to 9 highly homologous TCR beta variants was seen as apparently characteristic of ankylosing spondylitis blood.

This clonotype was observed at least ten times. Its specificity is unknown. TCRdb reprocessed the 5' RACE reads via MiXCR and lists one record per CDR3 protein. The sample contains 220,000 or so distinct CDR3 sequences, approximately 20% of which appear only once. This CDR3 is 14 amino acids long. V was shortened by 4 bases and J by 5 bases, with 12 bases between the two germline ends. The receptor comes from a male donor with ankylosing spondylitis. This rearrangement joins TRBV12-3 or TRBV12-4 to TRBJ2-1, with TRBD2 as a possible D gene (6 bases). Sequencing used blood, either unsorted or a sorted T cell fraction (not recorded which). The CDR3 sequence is CASSSPGTHNEQFF. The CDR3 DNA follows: TGTGCCAGCAGTTCGCCCGGGACTCACAATGAGCAGTTCTTC.